Listed below are T cell receptor beta chains from one sample, sequenced in a study of CD8 T cells in ankylosing spondylitis. TCRdb reanalysed the 5' RACE reads using MiXCR and keeps one entry per CDR3 protein. The data show approximately 290,000 distinct CDR3 sequences, with about 20% seen just once and roughly 3.4% held by the top ten. Sequencing was performed on blood, either unsorted or a sorted T cell fraction (not recorded which). The origin of the receptors is a female donor with ankylosing spondylitis or in good health (not recorded which). CDR3s include the opening cysteine and the closing phenylalanine or tryptophan. Fields, in order: J gene, D gene, V gene, clone size, CDR3 protein, CDR3 DNA. The D gene is left open where the match is weak. The size field is filled for only some rows; it gives once, few, many or a size class.

>TRBJ1-2|NA|TRBV5-1|few
CASSLGLLEDGYTF
TGCGCCAGCAGCTTGGGACTATTGGAAGATGGCTACACCTTC
>TRBJ2-7|TRBD2|TRBV30|many
CAWNRRASGSYEQYF
TGTGCCTGGAATCGGCGGGCTAGCGGGTCCTACGAGCAGTACTTC
>TRBJ1-1|NA|TRBV7-9|NA
CASSLVGVHTEAFF
TGTGCCAGCAGCTTAGTGGGGGTACACACTGAAGCTTTCTTT
>TRBJ2-6|NA|TRBV5-1|NA
CASSTVTGANVLTF
TGCGCCAGCAGCACAGTTACTGGGGCCAACGTCCTGACTTTC
>TRBJ2-5|TRBD2|TRBV19|NA
CATAFGGRETQYF
TGTGCCACCGCCTTTGGCGGGAGAGAGACCCAGTACTTC
>TRBJ2-5|TRBD2|TRBV20-1|NA
CSAGVNSGPLQETQYF
TGCAGTGCTGGGGTCAATAGCGGGCCGCTCCAAGAGACCCAGTACTTC
>TRBJ1-2|NA|TRBV20-1|few
CSKRGPDYGYTF
TGCAGTAAAAGGGGTCCCGACTATGGCTACACCTTC
>TRBJ2-1|TRBD2|TRBV3-1|NA
CASSQGPSGGEFF
TGTGCCAGCAGCCAGGGACCTAGCGGAGGGGAGTTCTTC
>TRBJ2-1|TRBD1|TRBV29-1|many
CSVNLQGFLYNEQFF
TGCAGCGTTAACCTACAGGGGTTCCTCTACAATGAGCAGTTCTTC
>TRBJ2-2|NA|TRBV11-3|once
CASSQTREAGELFF
TGTGCCAGCAGCCAGACGAGGGAGGCCGGGGAGCTGTTTTTT
>TRBJ2-5|TRBD1|TRBV13|NA
CASSSRTGSGTQYF
TGTGCCAGCAGCTCCCGGACAGGGTCGGGGACCCAGTACTTC
>TRBJ2-5|NA|TRBV29-1|many
CSLQSQETQYF
TGCAGTTTACAGAGCCAAGAGACCCAGTACTTC
>TRBJ2-7|NA|TRBV6-5|few
CASQRGRYEQYF
TGTGCCAGCCAACGGGGGAGGTACGAGCAGTACTTC
>TRBJ2-1|NA|TRBV6-5|NA
CASSYARGIGNEQFF
TGTGCCAGCAGTTACGCTCGGGGAATAGGCAATGAGCAGTTCTTC
>TRBJ2-1|TRBD2|TRBV7-6|NA
CASSQPSGPSSYNEQFF
TGTGCCAGCAGCCAACCTAGCGGGCCTAGCTCCTACAATGAGCAGTTCTTC
>TRBJ1-1|TRBD1|TRBV2|few
CASSGDRGLNTEAFF
TGTGCCAGCAGTGGGGACAGGGGACTGAACACTGAAGCTTTCTTT
>TRBJ2-1|TRBD1|TRBV20-1|few
CSASNRDRGYNEQFF
TGCAGTGCTAGCAACCGGGACAGGGGATACAATGAGCAGTTCTTC
>TRBJ2-1|NA|TRBV30|NA
CAWTRLDEQFF
TGTGCCTGGACAAGGTTGGATGAGCAGTTCTTC
>TRBJ2-7|NA|TRBV7-9|NA
CASSLGASVSYEQYF
TGTGCCAGCAGCTTGGGGGCTAGCGTATCCTACGAGCAGTACTTC
>TRBJ2-7|TRBD2|TRBV6-1|few
CASRPREDRYEQYF
TGTGCCAGCAGACCTCGGGAGGACCGCTACGAGCAGTACTTC
>TRBJ2-1|NA|TRBV11-2|NA
CASSLVRVGEQFF
TGTGCCAGCAGCTTAGTTCGGGTGGGGGAGCAGTTCTTC
>TRBJ2-4|TRBD1|TRBV12-3/TRBV12-4|NA
CASSRAGTGAKNIQYF
TGTGCCAGCAGCCGCGCCGGGACAGGGGCCAAAAACATTCAGTACTTC
>TRBJ2-7|NA|TRBV7-2|few
CASSLTARYEQYF
TGTGCCAGCAGCTTGACGGCAAGATACGAGCAGTACTTC
>TRBJ2-3|TRBD2|TRBV7-2|NA
CASSLVPSGGTDTQYF
TGTGCCAGCAGCTTAGTCCCTAGCGGGGGCACAGATACGCAGTATTTT
>TRBJ2-7|TRBD2|TRBV20-1|NA
CSARGGGPAYEQYF
TGCAGTGCCCGGGGCGGGGGACCGGCCTACGAGCAGTACTTC
>TRBJ2-2|NA|TRBV24-1|few
CATSDFERDTGELFF
TGTGCCACCAGTGATTTTGAGCGGGACACCGGGGAGCTGTTTTTT
>TRBJ2-7|NA|TRBV20-1|NA
CSARVGLQGVHEQYF
TGCAGTGCTAGAGTGGGACTTCAGGGGGTACACGAGCAGTACTTC
>TRBJ2-1|TRBD2|TRBV7-2|NA
CASSLGSSGRDEQFF
TGTGCCAGCAGCTTAGGCTCTAGCGGGAGAGATGAGCAGTTCTTC
>TRBJ2-1|NA|TRBV7-9|NA
CASSRPARGPSYNEQFF
TGTGCCAGCAGCCGGCCCGCCCGAGGGCCATCCTACAATGAGCAGTTCTTC
>TRBJ2-1|TRBD2|TRBV20-1|NA
CSARRLAGVTEQFF
TGCAGTGCTAGGCGACTAGCGGGAGTTACTGAGCAGTTCTTC
>TRBJ2-1|NA|TRBV25-1|NA
CASRGVYNEQFF
TGTGCCAGCAGGGGGGTCTACAATGAGCAGTTCTTC
>TRBJ2-7|TRBD2|TRBV6-1|NA
CASSASGGPPNGEQYF
TGTGCCAGCAGTGCCTCGGGAGGGCCACCCAATGGCGAGCAGTACTTC
>TRBJ2-7|NA|TRBV18|NA
CASSPPVSSYEQYF
TGTGCCAGCTCACCACCGGTCAGCTCCTACGAGCAGTACTTC
>TRBJ2-7|NA|TRBV30|NA
CAWSVTRYYEQYF
TGTGCCTGGAGCGTGACTAGGTACTACGAGCAGTACTTC
>TRBJ1-2|NA|TRBV5-6|NA
CASTLGISRNYGYTF
TGTGCCAGCACCCTTGGTATCAGCAGAAACTATGGCTACACCTTC
>TRBJ2-7|TRBD1|TRBV6-6|few
CASSLGQDYEQYF
TGTGCCAGCAGTCTCGGACAGGACTACGAGCAGTACTTC
>TRBJ2-6|NA|TRBV9|NA
CASSVGNRNGANVLTF
TGTGCCAGCAGCGTAGGAAACCGTAATGGGGCCAACGTCCTGACTTTC
>TRBJ2-1|NA|TRBV20-1|NA
CSARQGNGYNEQFF
TGCAGTGCTAGACAGGGTAACGGTTACAATGAGCAGTTCTTC
>TRBJ1-5|TRBD1|TRBV7-9|NA
CASSFASGTGGNQPQHF
TGTGCCAGCAGCTTCGCAAGTGGGACAGGGGGCAATCAGCCCCAGCATTTT
>TRBJ1-1|NA|TRBV29-1|few
CSVWIGAAEAFF
TGCAGCGTCTGGATAGGAGCAGCCGAAGCTTTCTTT
>TRBJ2-2|NA|TRBV12-3/TRBV12-4|few
CASSTDQIVTGELFF
TGTGCCAGCAGTACGGACCAAATTGTCACCGGGGAGCTGTTTTTT
>TRBJ2-1|NA|TRBV19|few
CASSRSGEGNEQFF
TGTGCCAGTAGTAGAAGCGGAGAGGGCAATGAGCAGTTCTTC
>TRBJ2-7|NA|TRBV7-9|NA
CASSPTGTSYEQYF
TGTGCCAGCAGCCCTACAGGGACCTCCTACGAGCAGTACTTC
>TRBJ2-4|NA|TRBV4-1|few
CASSQDYSSAKNIQYF
TGCGCCAGCAGCCAAGATTATAGCTCAGCCAAAAACATTCAGTACTTC
>TRBJ1-2|TRBD1|TRBV7-3|few
CASSSGTGDYTF
TGTGCCAGCAGCTCCGGGACAGGGGACTACACCTTC
>TRBJ2-7|NA|TRBV6-1|NA
CASSTQYQVSEQYF
TGTGCCAGCAGTACCCAATATCAAGTATCCGAGCAGTACTTC
>TRBJ1-1|NA|TRBV24-1|few
CATSEPGIAEAFF
TGTGCCACTTCAGAACCTGGGATAGCTGAAGCTTTCTTT
>TRBJ2-1|NA|TRBV4-2|NA
CASSQDPRGTYNEQFF
TGTGCCAGCAGCCAAGATCCGCGTGGGACCTACAATGAGCAGTTCTTC
>TRBJ2-1|NA|TRBV30|NA
CAWSVRLALYNEQFF
TGTGCCTGGAGTGTAAGGCTAGCGCTTTACAATGAGCAGTTCTTC